Here is one TCR beta chain with its context. This specimen belongs to a study of blood T cell repertoires in COVID-19. Source study methods: The authors estimated nucleated cell counts from reference gene primer amplification. The repertoire was sequenced with immunoSEQ multiplex PCR; TCRdb's copy has only in-frame clones and lacks some. V and J calls and clone size are as listed in that table; D and trimming were resolved from the DNA. The sample gives 20,000 to 25,000 clones, around 80% of which show up once; 20% to 25% is in the top ten. V lost 4 bases, J lost 6 bases, and 8 bases lay in between. CDR3 length equals 12 residues. Germline CDR1 is SGHTS and CDR2 is YDEGEE.

This TCR derives from a man older than 75 with active or convalescent COVID-19. The chain has TRBV5-8 and TRBJ1-5; D might be TRBD1 (6 bases). The sample taken for sequencing was peripheral blood. DNA for the CDR3: TGTGCCAGCAGCGGACAGCTTCAGCCCCAGCATTTT. Its protein product is CASSGQLQPQHF. The whole variable domain, filled in from reference TRBV5-8 and TRBJ1-5, reads EAGVTQSPTHLIKTRGQQATLRCSPISGHTSVYWYQQALGLGLQFLLWYDEGEERNRGNFPPRFSGRQFPNYSSELNVNALELEDSALYLCASSGQLQPQHFGDGTRLSIL.